These 21 T cell receptor beta chains share one sample of origin, sequenced in a study of cytomegalovirus exposure and HLA in healthy donors (dated by TCRdb to the late 2010s). The method behind the library was the immunoSEQ multiplex PCR assay. A mixture of 60 forward primers for TCR Vbeta segments and 13 reverse primers for TCR Jbeta segments was used in the multiplex PCR. TCRdb carries this immuneACCESS record with in-frame sequences only. Its versions omit some clonotypes, under half of them owing to an unresolved V gene in the studies checked, with the rest unexplained. Counted in this sample were over 120,000 clones; 80% of them appeared once. About 2.2% of the sample is taken by the ten largest. The material sequenced was PBMCs. The receptors were sampled from a man aged 45-60 years in good health and CMV-seronegative.

The gene calls are TRBV9 and TRBJ1-2, with D perhaps TRBD1 (5 bases). The CDR3 spans 14 residues. The germline V gene has CDR1 SGDLS and CDR2 YYNGEE. V gave up 1 base and J gave up 9 bases, with 16 bases separating them. The CDR3 DNA sequence: TGTGCCAGCAGCGTAAGCGGGGGGGGACGTCGCTACACCTTC. It codes for CASSVSGGGRRYTF.

The chain combines TRBV29-1 with TRBJ1-1; the match to TRBD1 covers 7 bases. This CDR3 contains 14 residues. V was pared by 5 bases and J by 5 bases, with 11 bases of the junction left unmatched. CDR1 is SQVTM, CDR2 ANQGSEA, per germline. The CDR3 is CSVIRWGRGTEAFF. The CDR3 DNA reads TGCAGCGTTATACGTTGGGGCAGGGGGACTGAAGCTTTCTTT.

The CDR3 nucleotides read TGCGCCAGCAGTGAGCCGGATGCGAGGGAGACCCAGTACTTC. It specifies CASSEPDARETQYF. V usage is TRBV10-1 and J usage is TRBJ2-5, with D uncertain. CDR3 length: 14 residues. The germline CDR1 and CDR2 sequences are WNHNN and SYGVQD (reference sequence). V gave up 2 bases and J gave up 5 bases, with 12 bases separating them.

The chain combines TRBV5-1 with TRBJ1-1; D gene ambiguous. Germline loops: CDR1 SGHRS, CDR2 YFSETQ. V lost 4 bases, J lost 2 bases, and 9 bases lay in between. The CDR3 contains 13 residues. CDR3 in DNA: TGCGCCAGCAGCCTAGGTTTCAACACTGAAGCTTTCTTT. Its translation: CASSLGFNTEAFF.

The chain carries TRBV7-9 and TRBJ1-2; 9 nucleotides agree with TRBD1. J lost 4 bases, V lost 5 bases, and 14 bases had no gene match. Germline V gene sequence: CDR1 SEHNR, CDR2 FQNEAQ (reference sequence). The CDR3 covers 17 residues. The CDR3 DNA follows: TGTGCCAGCAGCCCAAGGACAGGGGAGGCCCGTACCTATGGCTACACCTTC. Amino acids: CASSPRTGEARTYGYTF.

This clone was seen only once. This chain connects TRBV5-1 to TRBJ1-1; 7 nucleotides agree with TRBD1. Germline-derived CDR1 and CDR2 are SGHRS and YFSETQ. CDR3 length: 14 residues. V shed 0 bases, J shed 4 bases, and the junction held 3 bases outside the gene matches. The CDR3 DNA sequence: TGCGCCAGCAGCTTGGCCGGGGACAGCACTGAAGCTTTCTTT. Its translation is CASSLAGDSTEAFF.

This chain uses TRBV6-4 with TRBJ1-1; D gene ambiguous. Germline V gene data show CDR1 as MRHNA and CDR2 as SNTAGT. V was cut by 3 bases and J by 5 bases, with 13 bases left in between. The CDR3 loop spans 14 amino acids. The DNA of the CDR3 is TGTGCCAGCAGTGAAGAAAGTGGAGGAACTGAAGCTTTCTTT. Translation: CASSEESGGTEAFF.

CDR3 protein: CASATGLNTEAFF. CDR3 coding DNA: TGTGCCAGCGCGACAGGGCTGAACACTGAAGCTTTCTTT. The chain combines TRBV27 with TRBJ1-1, with 7 bases aligning to TRBD1. This CDR3 comprises 13 residues. In germline, CDR1 is MNHEY, CDR2 SMNVEV (reference sequence). V dropped 8 bases and J dropped 0; count of bases not matched to a gene: 3.

J is TRBJ2-2 and V is TRBV7-9, with D uncertain. The CDR3 has 16 amino acids. The V gene's germline CDR1 is SEHNR and CDR2 FQNEAQ (reference sequence). Trimming stripped 6 bases from V and 4 bases from J, with 18 bases between. This chain's CDR3 is CASSPTVLVATGELFF. The CDR3 DNA reads TGTGCCAGCAGTCCCACGGTGCTAGTAGCCACCGGGGAGCTGTTTTTT. Full variable domain (rest looked up from reference TRBV7-9 and TRBJ2-2): DTGVSQNPRHKITKRGQNVTFRCDPISEHNRLYWYRQTLGQGPEFLTYFQNEAQLEKSRLLSDRFSAERPKGSFSTLEIQRTEQGDSAMYLCASSPTVLVATGELFFGEGSRLTVL.

The chain joins TRBV30 to TRBJ1-4; TRBD1 matches at 12 bases. V lost 7 bases, J lost 6 bases, and 15 bases stayed unmatched. Germline V CDR1 and CDR2: GTSNPN, SVGIG (reference sequence). The CDR3 has 17 amino acids. The chain's CDR3 is CAYTRDRGLPDDEKLFF. The CDR3 DNA is TGTGCCTACACCAGGGACAGGGGGCTGCCCGATGATGAAAAACTGTTTTTT.

The chain couples TRBV29-1 to TRBJ1-1; 9 bases line up with TRBD1. V gave up 6 bases and J gave up 5 bases; unmatched junction bases: 4. CDR3 length: 12 residues. From germline, CDR1 is SQVTM and CDR2 ANQGSEA. The CDR3, as DNA: TGCAGCGTCCACGACAGGGGGACTGAAGCTTTCTTT. Its translation: CSVHDRGTEAFF.

The chain uses TRBV30 and TRBJ2-2; D not certain. The germline CDR1 and CDR2 sequences are GTSNPN and SVGIG (reference sequence). V lost 5 bases and J lost 4, with 8 bases in between. The CDR3 covers 12 residues. The CDR3 DNA is TGTGCCTGGGCCTTCGGCACCGGGGAGCTGTTTTTT. Translated, it gives CAWAFGTGELFF.

The chain recombines TRBV28 with TRBJ1-1, with a tentative D call TRBD1 (6 bases). Trimming took off 6 bases at V and 1 base at J, with 12 bases between the two ends. Per the germline V gene, CDR1 is MDHEN and CDR2 is SYDVKM. The CDR3 runs 14 residues. CDR3 bases: TGTGCCAGCAGGTCCGTCAGGGGGAACACTGAAGCTTTCTTT. Protein product: CASRSVRGNTEAFF.

The chain couples TRBV28 to TRBJ1-2; unclear D gene. The ends were cut back, 5 bases at V and 5 bases at J, with 12 bases in the middle. Germline values: CDR1 MDHEN, CDR2 SYDVKM. The CDR3 covers 13 residues. CDR3 coding DNA: TGTGCCAGCAGTCCATCATCGGGGTATGGCTACACCTTC. Protein: CASSPSSGYGYTF.

Details on this clone: Other DNA sequences in this sample translate to the same CDR3. This chain uses TRBV10-1 with TRBJ2-2; 11 positions match TRBD1. V shed 4 bases, J shed 6 bases, and the junction held 7 bases outside the gene matches. This CDR3 spans 16 amino acids. Germline V gene lookup returns CDR1 WNHNN and CDR2 SYGVQD (reference sequence). The CDR3 is CASSGAPGQGAGELFF. DNA for the CDR3: TGCGCCAGCAGTGGGGCGCCGGGACAGGGGGCCGGGGAGCTGTTTTTT.

The rearrangement links TRBV27 to TRBJ2-7; 10 bases are shared with TRBD1. V dropped 6 bases and J dropped 6; count of bases not matched to a gene: 5. Germline loops: CDR1 MNHEY, CDR2 SMNVEV (reference sequence). The CDR3 has 13 amino acids. CDR3 region: CASSRTGGSEQYF. In DNA, the CDR3 is TGTGCCAGCAGCAGGACAGGGGGTTCCGAGCAGTACTTC.

The genes are TRBV2 and TRBJ1-5, with no clear D. CDR1 is SNHLY and CDR2 is FYNNEI in the germline V gene. The CDR3 length is 14 residues. Trimming removed 4 bases at V and 3 bases at J, with 10 bases between. The CDR3 DNA reads TGTGCCAGCAGTGTTTCAGGATTCAATCAGCCCCAGCATTTT. Amino acids: CASSVSGFNQPQHF.

This chain joins TRBV12-5 and TRBJ1-5; D might be TRBD1 (5 bases). The CDR3 is 11 residues long. Looked up from germline, CDR1 is LGHNT and CDR2 is FRNRAP. V lost 6 bases, J lost 9 bases, and 9 bases lay in between. CDR3 bases: TGTGCTAGTGGGCCCCAGGGGCCCCAGCATTTT. Its translation is CASGPQGPQHF.

The gene calls are TRBV18 and TRBJ2-7; D might be TRBD1 (6 bases). Germline CDR1 KGHSH, CDR2 LQKENI. The V and J ends lost 6 bases and 2 bases respectively, with 14 bases between them. The CDR3 extends over 14 amino acids. The chain's CDR3 is CASSIRDTPYEQYF. In DNA form, the CDR3 reads TGTGCCAGCTCTATCCGGGACACCCCCTACGAGCAGTACTTC.

This chain uses TRBV9 with TRBJ1-4; TRBD1 matches 8 bases. This CDR3 region has 19 residues. With V trimmed by 0 bases and J by 0 bases, 10 bases remained unmatched. The germline gives CDR1 SGDLS, CDR2 YYNGEE. In nucleotides, the CDR3 is TGTGCCAGCAGCGTAGACCCGGGACAGGCCTATGCAACTAATGAAAAACTGTTTTTT. This encodes CASSVDPGQAYATNEKLFF.

The rearrangement joins TRBV19 to TRBJ2-7; 7 bases map to TRBD1. Germline CDR1 LNHDA, CDR2 SQIVND (reference sequence). This CDR3 is 13 amino acids long. V lost 5 bases to trimming and J lost 9 bases; unmatched junction nucleotides: 10. CDR3 amino acids: CASSPRDRPGQYF. The CDR3 DNA follows: TGTGCCAGTAGTCCCCGGGACAGACCAGGGCAGTACTTC.